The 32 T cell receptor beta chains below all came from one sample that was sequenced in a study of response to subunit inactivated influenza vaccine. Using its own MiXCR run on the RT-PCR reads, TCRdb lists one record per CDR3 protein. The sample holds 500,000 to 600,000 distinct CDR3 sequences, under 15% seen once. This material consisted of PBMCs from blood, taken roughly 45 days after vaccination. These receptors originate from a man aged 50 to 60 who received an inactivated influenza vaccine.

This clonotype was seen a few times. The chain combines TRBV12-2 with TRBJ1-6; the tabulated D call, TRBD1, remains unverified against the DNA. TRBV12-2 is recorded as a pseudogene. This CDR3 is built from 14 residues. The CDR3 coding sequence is TGTGCAAGTCGCCTTCCGGGACTAAATTCACCCCTCCACTTT. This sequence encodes CASRLPGLNSPLHF.

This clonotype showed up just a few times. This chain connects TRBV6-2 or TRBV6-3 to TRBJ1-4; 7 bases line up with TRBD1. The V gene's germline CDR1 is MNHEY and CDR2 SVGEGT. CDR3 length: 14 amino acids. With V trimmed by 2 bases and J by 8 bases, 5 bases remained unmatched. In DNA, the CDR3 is TGTGCCAGCAGTTACATACGACAGGGAGAAAAACTGTTTTTT. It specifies CASSYIRQGEKLFF.

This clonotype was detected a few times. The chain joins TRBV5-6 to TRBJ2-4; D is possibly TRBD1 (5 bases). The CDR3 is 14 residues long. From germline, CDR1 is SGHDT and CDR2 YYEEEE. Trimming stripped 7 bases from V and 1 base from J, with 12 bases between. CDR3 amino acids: CASEWGMAKNIQYF. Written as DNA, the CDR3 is TGTGCCAGCGAGTGGGGCATGGCCAAAAACATTCAGTACTTC.

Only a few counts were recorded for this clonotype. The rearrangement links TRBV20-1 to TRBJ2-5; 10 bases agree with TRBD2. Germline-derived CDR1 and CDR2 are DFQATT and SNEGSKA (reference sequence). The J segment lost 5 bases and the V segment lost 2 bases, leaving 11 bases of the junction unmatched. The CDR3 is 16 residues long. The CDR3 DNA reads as TGCAGTGCTAGATTAGGAGGGCTAGCGGGGGTGGAGACCCAGTACTTC. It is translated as CSARLGGLAGVETQYF.

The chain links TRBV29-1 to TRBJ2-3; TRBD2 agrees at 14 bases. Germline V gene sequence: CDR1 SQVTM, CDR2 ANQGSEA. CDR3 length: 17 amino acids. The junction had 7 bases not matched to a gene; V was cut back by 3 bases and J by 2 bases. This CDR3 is CSVDHRLAGGSTDTQYF. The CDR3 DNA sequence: TGCAGCGTTGACCATAGACTAGCGGGAGGGTCCACAGATACGCAGTATTTT.

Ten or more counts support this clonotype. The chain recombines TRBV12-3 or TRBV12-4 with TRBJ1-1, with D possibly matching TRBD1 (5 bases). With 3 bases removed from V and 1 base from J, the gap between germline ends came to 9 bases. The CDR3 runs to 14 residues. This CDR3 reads CASSFLGANTEAFF. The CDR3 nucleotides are TGTGCCAGCAGTTTCCTCGGGGCGAACACTGAAGCTTTCTTT.

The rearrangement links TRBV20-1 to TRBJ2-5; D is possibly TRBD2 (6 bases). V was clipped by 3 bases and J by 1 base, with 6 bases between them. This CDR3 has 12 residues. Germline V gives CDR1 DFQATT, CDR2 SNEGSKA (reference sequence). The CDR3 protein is CSARTSQETQYF. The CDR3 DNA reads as TGCAGTGCTAGGACTAGCCAAGAGACCCAGTACTTC.

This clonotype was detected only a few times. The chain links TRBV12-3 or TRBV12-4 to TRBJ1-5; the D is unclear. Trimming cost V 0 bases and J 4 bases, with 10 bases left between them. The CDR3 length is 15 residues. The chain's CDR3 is CASSLAPTINQPQHF. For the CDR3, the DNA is TGTGCCAGCAGTTTAGCACCGACAATTAATCAGCCCCAGCATTTT.

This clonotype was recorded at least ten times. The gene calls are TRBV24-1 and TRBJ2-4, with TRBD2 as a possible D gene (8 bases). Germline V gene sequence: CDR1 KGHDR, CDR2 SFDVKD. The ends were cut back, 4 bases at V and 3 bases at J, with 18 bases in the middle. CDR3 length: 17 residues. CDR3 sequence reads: CATSDADRAGGKNIQYF. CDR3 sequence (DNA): TGTGCCACCAGTGACGCCGACAGGGCGGGAGGCAAAAACATTCAGTACTTC.

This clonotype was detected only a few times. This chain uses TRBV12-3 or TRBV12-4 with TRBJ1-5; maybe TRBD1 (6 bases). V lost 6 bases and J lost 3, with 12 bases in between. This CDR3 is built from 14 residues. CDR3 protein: CASSWDTANQPQHF. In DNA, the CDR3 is TGTGCCAGCAGCTGGGACACCGCCAATCAGCCCCAGCATTTT.

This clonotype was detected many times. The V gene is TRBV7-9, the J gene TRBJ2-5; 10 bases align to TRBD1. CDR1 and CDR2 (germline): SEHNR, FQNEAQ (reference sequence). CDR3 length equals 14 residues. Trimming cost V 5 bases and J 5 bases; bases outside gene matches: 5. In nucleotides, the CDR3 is TGTGCCAGCAGCCCCGGACAGGGGGGGGAGACCCAGTACTTC. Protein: CASSPGQGGETQYF.

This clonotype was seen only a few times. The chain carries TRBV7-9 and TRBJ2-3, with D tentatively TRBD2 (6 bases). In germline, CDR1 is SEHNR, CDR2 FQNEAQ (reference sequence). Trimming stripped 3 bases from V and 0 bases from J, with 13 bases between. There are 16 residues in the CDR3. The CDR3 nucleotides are TGTGCCAGCAGCTTGTTGAGCGGGCCGAGCACAGATACGCAGTATTTT. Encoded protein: CASSLLSGPSTDTQYF. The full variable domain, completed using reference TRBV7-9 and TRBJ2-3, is DTGVSQNPRHKITKRGQNVTFRCDPISEHNRLYWYRQTLGQGPEFLTYFQNEAQLEKSRLLSDRFSAERPKGSFSTLEIQRTEQGDSAMYLCASSLLSGPSTDTQYFGPGTRLTVL.

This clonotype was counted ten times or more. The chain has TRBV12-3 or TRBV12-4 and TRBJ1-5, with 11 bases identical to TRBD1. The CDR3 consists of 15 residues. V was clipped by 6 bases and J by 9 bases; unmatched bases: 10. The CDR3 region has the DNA TGTGCCAGCAGCCCCGTCCCGGGACAGGGGGGGCCCCAGCATTTT. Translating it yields CASSPVPGQGGPQHF.

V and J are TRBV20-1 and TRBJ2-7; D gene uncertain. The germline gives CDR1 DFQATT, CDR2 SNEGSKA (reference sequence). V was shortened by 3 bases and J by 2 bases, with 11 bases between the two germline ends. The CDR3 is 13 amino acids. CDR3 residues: CSARVGTAYEQYF. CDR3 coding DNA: TGCAGTGCTAGGGTCGGTACAGCCTACGAGCAGTACTTC.

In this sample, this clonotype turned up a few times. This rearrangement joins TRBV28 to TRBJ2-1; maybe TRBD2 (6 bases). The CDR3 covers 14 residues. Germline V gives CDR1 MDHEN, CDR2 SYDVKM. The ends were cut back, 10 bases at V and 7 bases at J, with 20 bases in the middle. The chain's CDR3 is CATLNGLSGNEQFF. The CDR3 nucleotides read TGTGCCACCCTGAACGGACTATCGGGGAATGAGCAGTTCTTC. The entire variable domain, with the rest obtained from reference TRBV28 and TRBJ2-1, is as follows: DVKVTQSSRYLVKRTGEKVFLECVQDMDHENMFWYRQDPGLGLRLIYFSYDVKMKEKGDIPEGYSVSREKKERFSLILESASTNQTSMYLCATLNGLSGNEQFFGPGTRLTVL.

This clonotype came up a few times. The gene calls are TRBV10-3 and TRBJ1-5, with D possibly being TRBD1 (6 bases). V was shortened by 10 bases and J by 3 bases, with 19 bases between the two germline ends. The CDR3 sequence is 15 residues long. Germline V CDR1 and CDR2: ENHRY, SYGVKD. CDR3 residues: CATQDRTGDNQPQHF. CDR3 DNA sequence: TGTGCCACCCAAGACAGGACCGGGGACAATCAGCCCCAGCATTTT.

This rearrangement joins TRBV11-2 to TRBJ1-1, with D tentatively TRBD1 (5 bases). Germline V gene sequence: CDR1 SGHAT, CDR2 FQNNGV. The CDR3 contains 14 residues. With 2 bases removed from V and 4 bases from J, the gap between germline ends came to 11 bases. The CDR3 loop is CASSLILGGTEAFF. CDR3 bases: TGTGCCAGCAGCTTAATTCTCGGGGGCACTGAAGCTTTCTTT. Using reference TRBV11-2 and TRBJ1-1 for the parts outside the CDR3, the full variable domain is EAGVAQSPRYKIIEKRQSVAFWCNPISGHATLYWYQQILGQGPKLLIQFQNNGVVDDSQLPKDRFSAERLKGVDSTLKIQPAKLEDSAVYLCASSLILGGTEAFFGQGTRLTVV.

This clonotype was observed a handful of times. CDR3 bases: TGTGCCAGCAGTAGATCCCAGGGGCCCCATCAAGAGACCCAGTACTTC. It specifies CASSRSQGPHQETQYF. V and J are TRBV2 and TRBJ2-5; perhaps TRBD1 as D (6 bases). The CDR3 extends over 16 amino acids. Trimming removed 5 bases at V and 2 bases at J, with 18 bases between. The germline CDR1 and CDR2 sequences are SNHLY and FYNNEI.

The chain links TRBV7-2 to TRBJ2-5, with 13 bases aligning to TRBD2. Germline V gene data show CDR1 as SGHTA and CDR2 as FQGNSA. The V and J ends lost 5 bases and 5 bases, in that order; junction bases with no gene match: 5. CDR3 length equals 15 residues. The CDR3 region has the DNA TGTGCCAGCAGCCGGACTAGCGGGAGTTATGAGACCCAGTACTTC. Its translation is CASSRTSGSYETQYF.

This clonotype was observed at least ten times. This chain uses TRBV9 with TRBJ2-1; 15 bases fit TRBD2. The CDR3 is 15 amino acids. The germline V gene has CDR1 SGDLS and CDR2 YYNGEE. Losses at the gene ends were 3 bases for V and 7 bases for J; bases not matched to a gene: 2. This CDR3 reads CASSAGLAGGNEQFF. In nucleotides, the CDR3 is TGTGCCAGCAGCGCGGGACTAGCGGGAGGTAATGAGCAGTTCTTC.

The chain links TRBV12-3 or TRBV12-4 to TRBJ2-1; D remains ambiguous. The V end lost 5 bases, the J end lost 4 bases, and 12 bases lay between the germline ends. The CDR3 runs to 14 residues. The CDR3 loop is CASSLRVGYNEQFF. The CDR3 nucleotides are TGTGCCAGCAGTCTCCGAGTAGGGTACAATGAGCAGTTCTTC.

Here the CDR3 reads CASSYGRGSYNSPLHF. The CDR3 coding sequence is TGTGCCAGCAGTTACGGACGGGGTTCCTATAATTCACCCCTCCACTTT. The rearrangement uses TRBV27 and TRBJ1-6; D not resolved. The V end lost 4 bases, the J end lost 1 base, and 11 bases lay between the germline ends. CDR1 is MNHEY, CDR2 SMNVEV, per germline (reference sequence). The CDR3 totals 16 residues.

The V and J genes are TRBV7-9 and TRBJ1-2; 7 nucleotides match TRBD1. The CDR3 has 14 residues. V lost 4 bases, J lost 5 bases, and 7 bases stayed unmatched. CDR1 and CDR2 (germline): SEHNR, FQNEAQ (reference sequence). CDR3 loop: CASSSSGTDYGYTF. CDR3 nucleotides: TGTGCCAGCAGCTCTTCCGGGACAGATTATGGCTACACCTTC.

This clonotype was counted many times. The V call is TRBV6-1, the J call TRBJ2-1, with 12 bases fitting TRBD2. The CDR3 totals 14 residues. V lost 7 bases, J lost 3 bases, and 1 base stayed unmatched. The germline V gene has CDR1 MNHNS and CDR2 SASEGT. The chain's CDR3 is CASKTSGSYNEQFF. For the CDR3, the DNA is TGTGCCAGCAAGACTAGCGGGAGCTACAATGAGCAGTTCTTC.

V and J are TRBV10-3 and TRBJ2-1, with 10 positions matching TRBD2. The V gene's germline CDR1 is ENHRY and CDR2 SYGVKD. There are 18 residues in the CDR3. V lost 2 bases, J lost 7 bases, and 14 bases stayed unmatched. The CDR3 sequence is CAISEVVFSSGRKNEQFF. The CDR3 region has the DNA TGTGCCATCAGTGAGGTCGTCTTTAGTAGCGGGAGGAAGAATGAGCAGTTCTTC.

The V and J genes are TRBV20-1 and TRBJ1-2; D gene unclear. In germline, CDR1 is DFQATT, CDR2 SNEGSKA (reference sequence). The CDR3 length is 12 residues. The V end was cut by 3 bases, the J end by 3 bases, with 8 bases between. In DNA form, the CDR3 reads TGCAGTGCTAGGGAGGAGTACTATGGCTACACCTTC. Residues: CSAREEYYGYTF.

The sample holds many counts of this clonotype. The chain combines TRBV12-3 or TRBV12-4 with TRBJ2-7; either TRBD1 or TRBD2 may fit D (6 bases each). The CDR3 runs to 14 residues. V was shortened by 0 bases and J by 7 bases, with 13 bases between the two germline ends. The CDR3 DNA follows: TGTGCCAGCAGTTTAGCCGGGGGCACTGGAGAGCAGTACTTC. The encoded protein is CASSLAGGTGEQYF.

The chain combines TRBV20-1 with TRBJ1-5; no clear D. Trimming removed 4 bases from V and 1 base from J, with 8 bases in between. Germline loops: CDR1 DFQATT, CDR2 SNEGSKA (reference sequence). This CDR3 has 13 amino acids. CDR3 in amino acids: CSANKDSNQPQHF. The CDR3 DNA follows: TGCAGTGCTAACAAGGACAGCAATCAGCCCCAGCATTTT.

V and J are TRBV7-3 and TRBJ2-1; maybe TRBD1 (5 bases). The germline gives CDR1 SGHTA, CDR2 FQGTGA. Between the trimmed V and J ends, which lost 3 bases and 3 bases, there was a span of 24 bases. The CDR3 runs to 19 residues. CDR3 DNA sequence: TGTGCCAGCAGCTTGGGGCCTATCTCGGGCTCGAAGGGCTACAATGAGCAGTTCTTC. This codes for CASSLGPISGSKGYNEQFF.

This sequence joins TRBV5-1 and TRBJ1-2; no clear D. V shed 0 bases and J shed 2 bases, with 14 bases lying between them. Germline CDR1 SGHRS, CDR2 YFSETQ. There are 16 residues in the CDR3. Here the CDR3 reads CASSLAFVGKNYGYTF. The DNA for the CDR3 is TGCGCCAGCAGCTTGGCCTTTGTAGGGAAGAACTATGGCTACACCTTC.

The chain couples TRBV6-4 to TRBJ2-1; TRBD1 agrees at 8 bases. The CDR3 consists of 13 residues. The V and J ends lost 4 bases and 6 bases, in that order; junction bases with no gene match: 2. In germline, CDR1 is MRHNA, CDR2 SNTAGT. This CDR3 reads CASSVDRANEQFF. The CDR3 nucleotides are TGTGCCAGCAGTGTGGACAGGGCCAATGAGCAGTTCTTC.

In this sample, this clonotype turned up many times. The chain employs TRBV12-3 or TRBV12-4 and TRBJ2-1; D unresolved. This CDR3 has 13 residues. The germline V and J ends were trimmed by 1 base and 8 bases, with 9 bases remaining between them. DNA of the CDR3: TGTGCCAGCAGTTTAGTCCAGACCGATGAGCAGTTCTTC. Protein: CASSLVQTDEQFF.